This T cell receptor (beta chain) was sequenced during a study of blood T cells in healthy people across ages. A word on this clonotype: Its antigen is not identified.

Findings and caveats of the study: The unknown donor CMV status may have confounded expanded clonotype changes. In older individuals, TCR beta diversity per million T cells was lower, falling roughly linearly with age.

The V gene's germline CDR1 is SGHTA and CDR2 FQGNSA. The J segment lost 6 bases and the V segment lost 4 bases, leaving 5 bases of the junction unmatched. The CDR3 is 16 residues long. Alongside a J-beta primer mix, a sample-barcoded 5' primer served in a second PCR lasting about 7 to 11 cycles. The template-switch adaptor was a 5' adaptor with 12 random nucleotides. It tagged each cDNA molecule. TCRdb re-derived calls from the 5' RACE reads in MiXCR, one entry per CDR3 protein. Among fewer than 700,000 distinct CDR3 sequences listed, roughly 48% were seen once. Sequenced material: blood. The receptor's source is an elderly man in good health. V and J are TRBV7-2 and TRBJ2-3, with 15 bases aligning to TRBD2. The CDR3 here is CASSSGLAGGMDTQYF. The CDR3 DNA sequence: TGTGCCAGCAGCTCGGGACTAGCGGGGGGCATGGATACGCAGTATTTT.